The 27 T cell receptor beta chains listed next were all sequenced from one sample in a study of blood T cells in healthy people across ages. Sample-barcoded 5' priming and a J-beta primer mix drove a second PCR of about 7 to 12 cycles. MiXCR was run by TCRdb on the 5' RACE reads, yielding one entry per CDR3 protein. The sample holds 800,000 to 900,000 distinct CDR3 sequences, roughly 60% seen once. Material: blood. These receptors were collected from a man aged 25 to 45 in good health.

In this sample, this clonotype turned up many times. The chain has TRBV7-2 and TRBJ2-3; D gene uncertain. This CDR3 comprises 12 residues. From germline, CDR1 is SGHTA and CDR2 FQGNSA. Trimming removed 5 bases from V and 3 bases from J, with 6 bases in between. This CDR3 is CASSPFTDTQYF. Written as DNA, the CDR3 is TGTGCCAGCAGCCCTTTTACAGATACGCAGTATTTT. The variable domain in full, completed from reference TRBV7-2 and TRBJ2-3, reads GAGVSQSPSNKVTEKGKDVELRCDPISGHTALYWYRQSLGQGLEFLIYFQGNSAPDKSGLPSDRFSAERTGGSVSTLTIQRTQQEDSAVYLCASSPFTDTQYFGPGTRLTVL.

This clonotype was observed once. The chain couples TRBV7-2 to TRBJ2-5; tentatively, D is TRBD2 (6 bases). The CDR3 loop spans 14 amino acids. CDR1 is SGHTA, CDR2 FQGNSA, per germline. Trimming removed 4 bases at V and 5 bases at J, with 14 bases between. This chain's CDR3 is CASSSRLGRETQYF. DNA for the CDR3: TGTGCCAGCAGCTCGAGACTAGGGAGGGAGACCCAGTACTTC.

This clonotype has only a few counts. J is TRBJ2-3 and V is TRBV6-5, with D perhaps given as TRBD1 or TRBD2 (5 bases each). V lost 6 bases and J 1 base, leaving 8 bases between the germline ends. The CDR3 contains 13 residues. The germline V gene has CDR1 MNHEY and CDR2 SVGAGI. CDR3 amino acids: CASRGPGTDTQYF. CDR3 bases: TGTGCCAGCAGGGGACCCGGCACAGATACGCAGTATTTT.

This chain uses TRBV6-1 with TRBJ2-7; D gene uncertain. Germline V gene sequence: CDR1 MNHNS, CDR2 SASEGT. The V end was cut by 6 bases, the J end by 3 bases, with 18 bases between. This CDR3 spans 15 amino acids. In DNA, the CDR3 is TGTGCCAGCAGGGATCCGGGTGTAATTAACTACGAGCAGTACTTC. Its protein product is CASRDPGVINYEQYF.

The J gene is TRBJ2-3, the V gene TRBV12-3 or TRBV12-4, with D tentatively TRBD1 (5 bases). The CDR3 extends over 15 amino acids. The ends were cut back, 7 bases at V and 4 bases at J, with 18 bases in the middle. In nucleotides, the CDR3 is TGTGCCAGCACTTCCGGGCAGGGTGTCTCAGATACGCAGTATTTT. Protein product: CASTSGQGVSDTQYF.

The chain has TRBV6-5 and TRBJ2-4; D may be TRBD1 or TRBD2 (7 bases each). The closer fit of TRBJ2-7 to the DNA end suggests the J call may be wrong. This CDR3 is built from 15 residues. Germline V gene sequence: CDR1 MNHEY, CDR2 SVGAGI. The CDR3 loop reads CASSRAGDRDYEQYF. DNA for the CDR3: TGTGCCAGCAGTCGGGCGGGGGACAGAGACTACGAGCAGTACTTC.

This clonotype has a single count. This chain joins TRBV28 and TRBJ2-2; 8 positions agree with TRBD1. Germline V gene sequence: CDR1 MDHEN, CDR2 SYDVKM. After removal of 6 bases from V and 1 base from J, the junction contained 7 bases not matched to a gene. This CDR3 is 16 amino acids long. The CDR3, as DNA: TGTGCCAGCAGCCCGACCGGGACAGGGAACACCGGGGAGCTGTTTTTT. Amino acid sequence: CASSPTGTGNTGELFF.

V and J are TRBV20-1 and TRBJ2-2, with a tentative D call TRBD1 (6 bases). The germline gives CDR1 DFQATT, CDR2 SNEGSKA (reference sequence). Deletions cut 3 bases from V and 5 bases from J, with 16 bases between. CDR3 length: 15 amino acids. CDR3 sequence (DNA): TGCAGTGCTAGTGCATCGGCAGGGGTTACCGGGGAGCTGTTTTTT. The encoded protein is CSASASAGVTGELFF.

The chain combines TRBV20-1 with TRBJ2-4; 8 nucleotides align to TRBD2. V lost 8 bases, J lost 2 bases, and 11 bases stayed unmatched. Germline V lookup: CDR1 DFQATT, CDR2 SNEGSKA (reference sequence). The CDR3 totals 15 residues. The CDR3 bases are TGCAGTTCAACACGGGAGGGATTAACCAAAAACATTCAGTACTTC. As protein: CSSTREGLTKNIQYF.

The DNA of the CDR3 is TGTGCCAGCAGCTTTAACCCCAGCGGGGGGGACACAGATACGCAGTATTTT. Its protein is CASSFNPSGGDTDTQYF. The chain is built from TRBV7-3 and TRBJ2-3; 10 nucleotides line up with TRBD2. V lost 3 bases to trimming and J lost 2 bases; unmatched junction nucleotides: 8. This CDR3 region has 17 residues. From germline, CDR1 is SGHTA and CDR2 FQGTGA.

The chain employs TRBV6-1 and TRBJ2-1, with 9 bases identical to TRBD1. Per the germline V gene, CDR1 is MNHNS and CDR2 is SASEGT. V trimming: 5 bases; J trimming: 9 bases; junction bases outside the gene matches: 5. There are 13 residues in the CDR3. The CDR3, as DNA: TGTGCCAGCAGTCGGGACAGGGCAGCTGAGCAGTTCTTC. Protein: CASSRDRAAEQFF.

The rearrangement joins TRBV29-1 to TRBJ1-2; no definite D call. The germline V gene has CDR1 SQVTM and CDR2 ANQGSEA. The CDR3 contains 16 residues. Trimming stripped 1 base from V and 2 bases from J, with 17 bases between. The DNA of the CDR3 is TGCAGCGTTGAAGTGGACCGGGATATCCCGAACTATGGCTACACCTTC. Its translation: CSVEVDRDIPNYGYTF.

The CDR3 DNA reads TGTGCCAGCAGTTACGGAATGGATACGCAGTATTTT. This sequence encodes CASSYGMDTQYF. J is TRBJ2-3 and V is TRBV6-2 or TRBV6-3; D gene unclear. Germline CDR1 and CDR2: MNHEY and SVGEGT. The CDR3 length is 12 residues. V shed 2 bases and J shed 6 bases, with 6 bases lying between them.

This clonotype has just one count. At one boundary the junction diverges from the germline segment, which might be a read error. The V and J genes are TRBV5-1 and TRBJ2-2, with 13 bases aligning to TRBD2. The CDR3 runs 17 residues. The germline gives CDR1 SGHRS, CDR2 YFSETQ. The CDR3 reads CASGFWTSGGYTGELFF. For the CDR3, the DNA is TGCGCCAGCGGCTTCTGGACTAGCGGGGGATACACCGGGGAGCTGTTTTTT.

The chain has TRBV2 and TRBJ2-7, with 12 bases identical to TRBD2. CDR1 is SNHLY, CDR2 FYNNEI, per germline. V gave up 7 bases and J gave up 2 bases; unmatched junction bases: 9. The CDR3 has 16 residues. Here the CDR3 reads CASNGLAGGSTYEQYF. The CDR3 bases are TGTGCCAGCAATGGCCTAGCGGGGGGGTCGACCTACGAGCAGTACTTC.

The chain recombines TRBV7-3 with TRBJ2-5; D call uncertain. The CDR3 covers 13 residues. The germline CDR1 and CDR2 sequences are SGHTA and FQGTGA. V dropped 4 bases and J dropped 2 bases, with 8 bases sitting between them. CDR3: CASSSIPQETQYF. DNA of the CDR3: TGTGCCAGCAGCTCCATTCCTCAAGAGACCCAGTACTTC.

This clonotype has more than one count but fewer than ten. This chain joins TRBV6-5 and TRBJ2-7, with no clear D. This CDR3 comprises 11 residues. V was clipped by 4 bases and J by 7 bases, with 8 bases between them. The germline V gene has CDR1 MNHEY and CDR2 SVGAGI. CDR3 residues: CASSSPAEQYF. In DNA form, the CDR3 reads TGTGCCAGCAGTTCCCCGGCGGAGCAGTACTTC.

V and J are TRBV6-6 and TRBJ1-4; possibly TRBD1 for D (6 bases). The CDR3 is made up of 15 amino acids. Trimming shortened V by 0 bases and J by 6 bases, and 11 bases separated the two germline ends. Germline V lookup: CDR1 MNHNY, CDR2 SVGAGI (reference sequence). The DNA of the CDR3 is TGTGCCAGCAGTTACTCGACATCAGGGGATGAAAAACTGTTTTTT. Encoded protein: CASSYSTSGDEKLFF.

The V gene is TRBV10-3, the J gene TRBJ2-7, with D possibly TRBD1 on 6 matching bases. The V gene lost 6 bases and the J gene lost 5 bases, with 14 bases spanning the gap. The CDR3 sequence is 13 residues long. CDR1 is ENHRY and CDR2 is SYGVKD in the germline V gene. CDR3 residues: CAISLTGPNEQYF. The CDR3 DNA reads TGTGCCATCAGCTTGACAGGACCCAACGAGCAGTACTTC.

This rearrangement joins TRBV20-1 to TRBJ2-4; TRBD1 is a possible D gene (7 bases). The J call may be mistaken, given a closer DNA end match to TRBJ2-7. There are 13 residues in the CDR3. Germline assignment: CDR1 DFQATT and CDR2 SNEGSKA (reference sequence). CDR3: CSALERQGGEQYF. For the CDR3, the DNA is TGCAGTGCCCTTGAAAGACAGGGAGGCGAGCAGTACTTC.

This sequence joins TRBV9 and TRBJ2-2; possibly TRBD1 for D (6 bases). Germline lookup yields CDR1 SGDLS and CDR2 YYNGEE. CDR3 size: 12 residues. V dropped 4 bases and J dropped 13 bases, with 14 bases sitting between them. The CDR3 spells CASSTSRGGLFF. DNA of the CDR3: TGTGCCAGCAGCACCTCCAGGGGTGGGCTGTTTTTT.

The CDR3 loop is CASSLRWGQEQFF. Here the CDR3 DNA reads TGTGCCAGCAGCCTACGTTGGGGGCAAGAGCAGTTCTTC. This chain connects TRBV3-1 to TRBJ2-1; tentative D call: TRBD1 (6 bases). The CDR3 is made up of 13 amino acids. V lost 4 bases to trimming and J lost 10 bases, with 14 bases between them. Germline assignment: CDR1 LGHDT and CDR2 YNNKEL (reference sequence).

The chain couples TRBV4-2 to TRBJ2-1; perhaps TRBD1 as D (5 bases). V lost 10 bases and J 0 bases, leaving 16 bases between the germline ends. This CDR3 spans 15 amino acids. Germline values: CDR1 LGHNA, CDR2 YNFKEQ. The CDR3 spells CANSAAGPSYNEQFF. The CDR3 nucleotides are TGTGCCAACAGTGCCGCAGGGCCCTCCTACAATGAGCAGTTCTTC.

The V gene is TRBV15, the J gene TRBJ2-4; TRBD2 matches 8 bases. The J call may be faulty, since TRBJ2-7 better matches the DNA end. CDR3 size: 12 residues. Germline V gene lookup returns CDR1 LNHNV and CDR2 YYDKDF (reference sequence). The CDR3 sequence: CASGGITYEQYF. As DNA, the CDR3 is TGTGCCAGCGGGGGGATCACCTACGAGCAGTACTTC.

This clonotype was seen a single time. V is TRBV12-3 or TRBV12-4 and J is TRBJ1-2; D might be TRBD1 (5 bases). The CDR3 consists of 11 residues. Trimming cost V 3 bases and J 10 bases, with 9 bases left between them. CDR3 sequence (DNA): TGTGCCAGCAGTTTCCCAGGGCCCTACACCTTC. Protein: CASSFPGPYTF.

This clonotype was seen a handful of times. The CDR3 sequence is CASSRDSTGELFF. CDR3 bases: TGTGCCAGCAGCCGGGACAGCACCGGGGAGCTGTTTTTT. The chain employs TRBV6-4 and TRBJ2-2; 7 nucleotides match TRBD1. J gave up 4 bases and V 6 bases, and 2 bases lay outside the gene matches. The CDR3 is made up of 13 amino acids. Germline CDR1 MRHNA, CDR2 SNTAGT.

The chain uses TRBV7-8 and TRBJ2-1; TRBD1 matches 7 bases. CDR3 length equals 17 residues. V dropped 7 bases and J dropped 5; count of bases not matched to a gene: 17. Germline V gene data show CDR1 as SGHVS and CDR2 as FQNEAQ. CDR3 DNA: TGTGCCAGCACCCTTCTTCTGACCGGACAGGTTAACAATGAGCAGTTCTTC. The encoded protein is CASTLLLTGQVNNEQFF.